This is a list of T cell receptor beta chains from one sample in a study of control samples from healthy donors and cancer patients. TCRdb's copy holds only in-frame clones and misses some; the assay was immunoSEQ multiplex PCR. The table lists 21,000 or so clones, around 85% of them singletons. Input material: PBMCs. These receptors were taken from a man aged 60-69 years with head and neck cancer. Each CDR3 is given with its conserved first and last residue. D genes are given only for firm matches. Only part of the rows carry a size: once, few, many, or a class if the clone is expanded.

V gene	clone size	J gene	D gene	CDR3 protein	CDR3 DNA
TRBV9	few	TRBJ1-4	TRBD1	CASSVAGTGMKEKLFF	TGTGCCAGCAGCGTAGCCGGGACAGGGATGAAGGAAAAACTGTTTTTT
TRBV7-8	once	TRBJ2-3	TRBD1	CASSPTGGDTQYF	TGTGCCAGCAGCCCCACAGGGGGAGATACGCAGTATTTT
TRBV18	NA	TRBJ1-2	NA	CASSPTGLRNGYTF	TGTGCCAGCTCACCAACGGGACTCAGGAATGGCTACACCTTC
TRBV6-5	NA	TRBJ2-1	TRBD2	CASSRTSATQNEQFF	TGTGCCAGCAGCCGGACTAGCGCAACGCAAAATGAGCAGTTCTTC
TRBV15	NA	TRBJ2-3	NA	CATSRDQERDTQYF	TGTGCCACCAGCAGAGATCAAGAAAGAGATACGCAGTATTTT
TRBV27	NA	TRBJ1-1	NA	CASSFSVRTEAFF	TGTGCCAGCAGTTTTTCGGTTAGAACTGAAGCTTTCTTT
TRBV7-9	NA	TRBJ2-1	NA	CASTTSGNEQFF	TGTGCCAGCACCACGTCTGGCAATGAGCAGTTCTTC
TRBV5-1	once	TRBJ2-2	TRBD1	CASSSSGTGMNTGELFF	TGCGCCAGCAGCTCTTCCGGGACAGGGATGAACACCGGGGAGCTGTTTTTT
TRBV27	NA	TRBJ2-7	NA	CASSKLPSYEQYF	TGTGCCAGCAGCAAGCTCCCTTCCTACGAGCAGTACTTC
TRBV11-1	few	TRBJ2-1	TRBD2	CASSLSGRTYNEQFF	TGTGCCAGCAGCTTATCCGGGAGGACCTACAATGAGCAGTTCTTC
TRBV5-1	NA	TRBJ1-1	NA	CASSLTGGTEAFF	TGCGCCAGCAGCCTTACTGGGGGTACTGAAGCTTTCTTT
TRBV7-9	NA	TRBJ2-5	NA	CASSLRGLGSQETQYF	TGTGCCAGCAGCTTACGAGGATTAGGGTCCCAAGAGACCCAGTACTTC
TRBV4-1	NA	TRBJ2-1	TRBD2	CASSQAPLAESSYNEQFF	TGCGCCAGCAGCCAAGCCCCACTAGCGGAGAGCTCCTACAATGAGCAGTTCTTC
TRBV18	NA	TRBJ2-1	NA	CASSPPGDRYEQFF	TGTGCCAGCTCGCCCCCCGGGGATCGGTATGAGCAGTTCTTC
TRBV13	NA	TRBJ1-1	NA	CASSVRTWGLNTEAFF	TGTGCCAGCAGCGTACGGACGTGGGGCCTGAACACTGAAGCTTTCTTT
TRBV5-1	NA	TRBJ2-1	TRBD2	CASSFTTSGMWNEQFF	TGCGCCAGCAGCTTCACAACTAGCGGGATGTGGAATGAGCAGTTCTTC
TRBV12-3/TRBV12-4	NA	TRBJ1-1	NA	CASSDMDTEAFF	TGTGCCAGCAGTGACATGGACACTGAAGCTTTCTTT
TRBV7-9	NA	TRBJ2-1	TRBD2	CASSLVVGAGLAGEEQFF	TGTGCCAGCAGCTTAGTTGTGGGGGCTGGGCTAGCGGGAGAGGAGCAGTTCTTC
TRBV28	NA	TRBJ2-7	TRBD1	CASSLLGGQGAPYEQYF	TGTGCCAGCAGTTTATTAGGGGGACAGGGGGCCCCCTACGAGCAGTACTTC
TRBV6-1	NA	TRBJ2-4	NA	CASSVQGQGSKNIQYF	TGTGCCAGCAGTGTGCAGGGTCAGGGGAGCAAAAACATTCAGTACTTC
TRBV5-1	NA	TRBJ2-7	TRBD1	CASSFGDRASEQYF	TGCGCCAGCAGCTTTGGGGACAGGGCCTCCGAGCAGTACTTC
TRBV5-1	few	TRBJ2-1	NA	CASRTLMVAGRNEQFF	TGCGCCAGCAGGACCTTAATGGTGGCAGGGAGAAATGAGCAGTTCTTC
TRBV12-3/TRBV12-4	NA	TRBJ2-1	TRBD2	CVSGSRNEQFF	TGTGTGAGCGGGAGTAGAAATGAGCAGTTCTTC
TRBV20-1	NA	TRBJ1-3	NA	CSASQEGNTIYF	TGCAGTGCTAGTCAGGAAGGAAACACCATATATTTT
TRBV2	NA	TRBJ2-5	TRBD2	CAMREAETQYF	TGTGCCATGCGGGAGGCTGAGACCCAGTACTTC
TRBV6-1	NA	TRBJ2-7	TRBD1	CASSEAAGTGLSYYEQYF	TGTGCCAGCAGTGAAGCAGCCGGGACAGGGTTGTCCTACTACGAGCAGTACTTC
TRBV6-5	once	TRBJ1-1	NA	CASAIGANTEAFF	TGTGCCAGCGCTATCGGGGCGAACACTGAAGCTTTCTTT
TRBV5-1	NA	TRBJ2-7	NA	CASSSGTAYEQYF	TGCGCCAGCAGCTCCGGGACGGCCTACGAGCAGTACTTC
TRBV29-1	once	TRBJ2-3	TRBD2	CSVERGTSDSTDTQYF	TGCAGCGTTGAAAGGGGGACTAGCGATAGCACAGATACGCAGTATTTT
TRBV13	NA	TRBJ2-7	NA	CASSPFGLNYEQYF	TGTGCCAGCAGCCCGTTCGGCCTTAACTACGAGCAGTACTTC
TRBV20-1	NA	TRBJ2-3	TRBD2	CSASTTAGGTTDTQYF	TGCAGTGCTAGTACTACGGCGGGGGGGACCACAGATACGCAGTATTTT
TRBV29-1	NA	TRBJ1-1	NA	CSVCGAWNTEAFF	TGCAGCGTTTGTGGGGCGTGGAACACTGAAGCTTTCTTT
TRBV6-5	NA	TRBJ1-1	TRBD1	CASSYSGRGPSEAFF	TGTGCCAGCAGTTACTCCGGCAGGGGGCCCTCTGAAGCTTTCTTT
TRBV12-3/TRBV12-4	NA	TRBJ2-1	TRBD2	CATREGNNEQFF	TGTGCCACCCGGGAGGGAAACAATGAGCAGTTCTTC
TRBV29-1	NA	TRBJ2-3	TRBD1	CSVRGQVDTQYF	TGCAGCGTGAGGGGGCAGGTAGATACGCAGTATTTT
TRBV9	NA	TRBJ2-1	NA	CASSVIGDWNNEQFF	TGTGCCAGCAGCGTGATAGGGGACTGGAACAATGAGCAGTTCTTC
TRBV15	NA	TRBJ2-1	NA	CATSPGLSSYNEQFF	TGTGCCACCAGCCCGGGACTCTCCTCCTACAATGAGCAGTTCTTC
TRBV9	NA	TRBJ2-3	NA	CASSVVSGRGAGTQYF	TGTGCCAGCAGCGTAGTGTCGGGCAGGGGAGCTGGTACGCAGTATTTT
TRBV13	NA	TRBJ1-2	TRBD1	CASINRGGNGYTF	TGTGCCAGCATCAACAGGGGAGGAAATGGCTACACCTTC
TRBV6-5	NA	TRBJ1-5	NA	CASTHTRDSHQPQHF	TGTGCCAGCACTCATACGAGAGATAGTCATCAGCCCCAGCATTTT
TRBV30	NA	TRBJ2-1	NA	CAWRRGADNEQFF	TGTGCCTGGAGACGGGGGGCAGACAATGAGCAGTTCTTC
TRBV7-2	few	TRBJ2-3	NA	CASRDRTHSSYF	TGTGCCAGCAGGGATAGGACCCATTCGTCGTATTTT
TRBV29-1	NA	TRBJ2-5	NA	CSVEVGLGVLQETQYF	TGCAGCGTTGAAGTGGGGTTAGGGGTGCTCCAAGAGACCCAGTACTTC
TRBV5-7	NA	TRBJ2-4	TRBD2	CASSLTASGRSKNIQYF	TGTGCCAGCAGCTTGACCGCTAGCGGGCGCAGTAAAAACATTCAGTACTTC
TRBV27	once	TRBJ2-5	NA	CASKIAGGVTETQYF	TGTGCCAGCAAAATTGCTGGAGGGGTGACAGAGACCCAGTACTTC
TRBV2	few	TRBJ2-2	TRBD1	CASKSQGANGELFF	TGTGCCAGCAAATCCCAGGGGGCGAACGGGGAGCTGTTTTTT
TRBV19	NA	TRBJ2-7	TRBD2	CASTTTSGRGEQYF	TGTGCCAGTACCACGACTAGCGGGAGAGGGGAGCAGTACTTC
TRBV27	NA	TRBJ2-5	TRBD2	CASSLFGAGGETQYF	TGTGCCAGCAGTTTATTTGGGGCGGGAGGGGAGACCCAGTACTTC